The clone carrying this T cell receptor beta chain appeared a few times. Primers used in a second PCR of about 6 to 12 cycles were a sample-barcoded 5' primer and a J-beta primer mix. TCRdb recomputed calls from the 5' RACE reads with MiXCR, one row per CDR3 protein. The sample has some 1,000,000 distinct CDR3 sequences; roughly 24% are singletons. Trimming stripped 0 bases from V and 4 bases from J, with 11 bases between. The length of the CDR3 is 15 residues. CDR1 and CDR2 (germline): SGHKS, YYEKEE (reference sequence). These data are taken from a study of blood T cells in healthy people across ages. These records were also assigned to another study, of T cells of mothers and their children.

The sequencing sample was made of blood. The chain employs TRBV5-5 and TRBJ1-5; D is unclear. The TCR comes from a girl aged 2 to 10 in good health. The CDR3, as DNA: TGTGCCAGCAGCTTGGTGGGCGGGAGTAATCAGCCCCAGCATTTT. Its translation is CASSLVGGSNQPQHF.